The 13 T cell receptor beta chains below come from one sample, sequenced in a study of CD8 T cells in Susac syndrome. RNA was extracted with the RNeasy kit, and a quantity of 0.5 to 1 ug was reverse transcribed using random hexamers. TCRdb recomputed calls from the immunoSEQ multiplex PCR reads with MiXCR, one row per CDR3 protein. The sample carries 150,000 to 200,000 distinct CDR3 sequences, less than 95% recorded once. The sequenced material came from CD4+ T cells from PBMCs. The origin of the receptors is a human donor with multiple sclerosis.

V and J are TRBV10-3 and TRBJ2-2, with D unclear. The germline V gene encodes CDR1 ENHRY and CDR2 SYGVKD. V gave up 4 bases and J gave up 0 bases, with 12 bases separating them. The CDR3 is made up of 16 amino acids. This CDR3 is CAISGMAAANTGELFF. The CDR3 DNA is TGTGCCATCAGTGGGATGGCCGCTGCGAACACCGGGGAGCTGTTTTTT.

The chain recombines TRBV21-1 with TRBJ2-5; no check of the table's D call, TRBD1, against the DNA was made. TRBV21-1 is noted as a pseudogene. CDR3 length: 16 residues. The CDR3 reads CASSWVLGGPGETQYF. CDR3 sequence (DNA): TGTGCCAGCAGCTGGGTTCTTGGGGGGCCGGGAGAGACCCAGTACTTC.

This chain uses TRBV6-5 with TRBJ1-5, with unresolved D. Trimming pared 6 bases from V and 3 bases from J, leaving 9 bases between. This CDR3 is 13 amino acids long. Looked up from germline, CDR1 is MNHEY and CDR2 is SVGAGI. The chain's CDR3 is CASSRRPNQPQHF. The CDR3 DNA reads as TGTGCCAGCAGCCGAAGACCCAATCAGCCCCAGCATTTT.

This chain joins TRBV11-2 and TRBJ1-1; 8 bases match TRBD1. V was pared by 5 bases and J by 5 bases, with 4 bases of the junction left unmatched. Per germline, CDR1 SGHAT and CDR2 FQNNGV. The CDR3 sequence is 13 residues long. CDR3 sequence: CASSLQGETEAFF. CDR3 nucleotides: TGTGCCAGCAGCCTACAGGGGGAAACTGAAGCTTTCTTT.

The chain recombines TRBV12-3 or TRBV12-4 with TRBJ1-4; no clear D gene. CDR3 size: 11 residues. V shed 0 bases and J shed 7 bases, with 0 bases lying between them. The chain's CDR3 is CASSLAEKLFF. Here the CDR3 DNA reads TGTGCCAGCAGTTTAGCTGAAAAACTGTTTTTT.

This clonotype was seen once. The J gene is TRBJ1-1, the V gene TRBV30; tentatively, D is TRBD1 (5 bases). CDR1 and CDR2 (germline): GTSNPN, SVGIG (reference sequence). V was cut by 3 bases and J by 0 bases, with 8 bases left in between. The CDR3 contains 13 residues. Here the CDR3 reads CAWSLRVNTEAFF. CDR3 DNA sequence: TGTGCCTGGAGCCTCAGGGTGAACACTGAAGCTTTCTTT.

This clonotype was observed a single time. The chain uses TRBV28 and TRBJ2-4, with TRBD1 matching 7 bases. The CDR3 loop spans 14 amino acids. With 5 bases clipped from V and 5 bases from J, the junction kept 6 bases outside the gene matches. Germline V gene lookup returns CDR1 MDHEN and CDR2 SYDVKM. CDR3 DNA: TGTGCCAGCAGTCGGTACACAGGGGAAAACATTCAGTACTTC. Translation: CASSRYTGENIQYF.

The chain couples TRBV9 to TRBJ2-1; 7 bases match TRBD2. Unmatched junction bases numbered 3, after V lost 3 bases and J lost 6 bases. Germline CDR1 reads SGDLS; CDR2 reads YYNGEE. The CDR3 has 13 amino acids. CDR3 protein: CASSETSSNEQFF. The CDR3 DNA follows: TGTGCCAGCAGCGAGACTAGCAGCAATGAGCAGTTCTTC.

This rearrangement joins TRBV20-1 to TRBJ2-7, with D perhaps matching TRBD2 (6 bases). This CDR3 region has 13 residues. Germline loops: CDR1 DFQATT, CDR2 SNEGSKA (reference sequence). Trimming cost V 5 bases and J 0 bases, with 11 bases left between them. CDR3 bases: TGCAGTGCTCAACCTAGCGTCTCCTACGAGCAGTACTTC. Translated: CSAQPSVSYEQYF.

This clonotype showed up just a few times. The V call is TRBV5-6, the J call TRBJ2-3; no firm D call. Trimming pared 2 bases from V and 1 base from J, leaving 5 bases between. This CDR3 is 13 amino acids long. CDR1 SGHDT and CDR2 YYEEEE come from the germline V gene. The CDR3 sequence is CASSLGRTDTQYF. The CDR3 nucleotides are TGTGCCAGCAGCTTAGGCCGCACAGATACGCAGTATTTT.

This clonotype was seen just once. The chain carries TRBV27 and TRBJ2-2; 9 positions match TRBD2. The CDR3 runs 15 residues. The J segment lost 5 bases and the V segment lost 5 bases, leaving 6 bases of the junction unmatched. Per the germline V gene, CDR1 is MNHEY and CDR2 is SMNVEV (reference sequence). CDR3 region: CASSPRTSVTGELFF. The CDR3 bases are TGTGCCAGCAGTCCCCGGACTAGCGTAACCGGGGAGCTGTTTTTT.

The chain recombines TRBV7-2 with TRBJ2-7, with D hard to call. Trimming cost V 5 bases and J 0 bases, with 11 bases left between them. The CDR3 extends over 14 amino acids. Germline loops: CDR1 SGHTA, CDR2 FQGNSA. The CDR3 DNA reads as TGTGCCAGCAGCCAGGATTACCGCTCCTACGAGCAGTACTTC. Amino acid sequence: CASSQDYRSYEQYF.

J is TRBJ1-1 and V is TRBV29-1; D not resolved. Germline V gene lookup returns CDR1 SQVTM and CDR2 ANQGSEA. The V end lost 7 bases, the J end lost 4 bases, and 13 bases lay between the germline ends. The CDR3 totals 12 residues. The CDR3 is CSASPKSTEAFF. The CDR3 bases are TGCAGCGCTAGCCCGAAGAGCACTGAAGCTTTCTTT.